This TCR beta chain stems from a study of shared clonotypes between healthy human individuals. Study-wide findings and caveats: Relative to clonotypes present in all four donors, those not shared had lower generation probabilities.

On this clone: The antigen remains unidentified.

Germline lookup yields CDR1 MNHNS and CDR2 SASEGT. CDR3 length equals 14 residues. Trimming pared 8 bases from V and 2 bases from J, leaving 14 bases between. Some clones are missing from TCRdb's copy, which holds only in-frame ones; the method was immunoSEQ multiplex PCR. The sample lists hundreds of thousands of clones, around 67% occurring once. The chain couples TRBV6-1 to TRBJ2-3; possible D gene TRBD2, 6 bases. Sequenced material: memory CD4+ T cells sorted from blood. The subset denotes: CD45RA-negative fraction. This TCR was sampled from a man aged 30 to 45 in good health. This chain's CDR3 is CASLRPGATDTQYF. The CDR3 coding sequence is TGTGCCAGCCTTAGGCCGGGAGCCACAGATACGCAGTATTTT.